This T cell receptor (beta chain) was captured in a study of monozygotic twins with inflammatory bowel disease. Study-level results: Among IBD patients, fewer clonotypes were shared with others than among healthy twins, especially with disease activity. No detectable difference in repertoire similarity separated concordant from discordant twins, possibly as a result of limited power.

There were approximately 3,800 ng of total RNA used for each TCR library. cDNA encoding TCRalpha and TCRbeta underwent two nested PCRs of roughly 16 and 10 cycles, each of which was followed by bead purification. TCRdb re-called the 5' RACE reads and catalogs CDR3 proteins one per entry, DNA excluded. The listing contains over 150,000 distinct CDR3 sequences. The CDR3 spans 18 residues. Worth noting for this clonotype: The antigen remains undetermined.

The sequence derives from a human donor with ulcerative colitis or Crohn's disease, or a healthy co-twin of an affected twin (not recorded which). J is TRBJ2-6 and V is TRBV12-3 or TRBV12-4; TCRdb calls TRBD1, which cannot be checked without DNA. The sample was blood. The CDR3: CASSLAIGGGSGANVLTF.